The clone carrying this T cell receptor beta chain was detected many times. Its antigen is unknown. The data originate from a study of T cells after posttransplantation cyclophosphamide. Regarding the study as a whole: After PTCy, TRB diversity resembled that of CNI/methotrexate controls.

Profiled with immunoSEQ multiplex PCR; TCRdb holds only in-frame clones, not every one. Observed in the sample are 23,000 or so clones, none of them singletons. V was shortened by 4 bases and J by 2 bases, with 9 bases between the two germline ends. CDR1 and CDR2 from the germline V gene are LNHDA and SQIVND (reference sequence). The CDR3 is 14 residues long. Treatment was busulfan-fludarabine conditioning, a marrow graft, and cyclophosphamide on days +3 and +4. The sample here was PBMCs, taken after allogeneic stem cell transplant with posttransplant cyclophosphamide. The source is a male patient aged 18 to 35 who received an allogeneic stem cell transplant from a related donor, was CMV-positive, and had no GVHD. The graft donor may have contributed some T cells. The rearrangement links TRBV19 to TRBJ1-5; no clear D gene. The CDR3 loop is CASSKTVGNQPQHF. CDR3 nucleotide sequence: TGTGCCAGTAGTAAAACGGTGGGCAATCAGCCCCAGCATTTT.